The entry below gives a single T cell receptor (beta chain) sequence along with its context. The sample originates from a study of control samples from healthy donors and cancer patients. Libraries were prepared by immunoSEQ multiplex PCR; TCRdb keeps only in-frame clonotypes and omits some of them. The repertoire includes 170,000 or so clones, 90% to 95% of them detected once, and about 1.6% sits in the top ten. The germline gives CDR1 SEHNR, CDR2 FQNEAQ (reference sequence). CDR3 length: 13 residues. Deletions cut 8 bases from V and 6 bases from J, with 16 bases between. The sequence derives from a man in his late teens or twenties in good health. Sequencing was performed on blood. The chain carries TRBV7-9 and TRBJ1-1; D unclear. CDR3 nucleotide sequence: TGTGCCAGCTCAAGGTCCCTGTCGCCTGAAGCTTTCTTT. This encodes CASSRSLSPEAFF.